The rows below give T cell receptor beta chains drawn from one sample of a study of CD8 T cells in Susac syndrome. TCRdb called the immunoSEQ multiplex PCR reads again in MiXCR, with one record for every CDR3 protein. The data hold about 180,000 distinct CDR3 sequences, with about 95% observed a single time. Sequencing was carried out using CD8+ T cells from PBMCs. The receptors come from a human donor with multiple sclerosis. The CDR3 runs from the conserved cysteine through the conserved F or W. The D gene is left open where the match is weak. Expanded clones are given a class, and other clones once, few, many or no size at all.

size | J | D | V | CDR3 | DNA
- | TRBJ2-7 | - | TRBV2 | CASSALGYTAYEQYF | TGTGCCAGCAGCGCGCTCGGGTATACAGCCTACGAGCAGTACTTC
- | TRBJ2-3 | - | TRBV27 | CASRLGGTDTQYF | TGTGCCAGCAGGCTCGGGGGCACAGATACGCAGTATTTT
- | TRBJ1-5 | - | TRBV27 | CASSPFDTNQPQHF | TGTGCCAGCAGTCCATTCGATACCAATCAGCCCCAGCATTTT
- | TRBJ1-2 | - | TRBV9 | CASSVLGGGGYTF | TGTGCCAGCAGCGTCCTGGGGGGAGGCGGCTACACCTTC
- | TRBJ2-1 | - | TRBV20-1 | CSAGGGGVAYNEQFF | TGCAGTGCAGGGGGTGGCGGGGTCGCCTACAATGAGCAGTTCTTC
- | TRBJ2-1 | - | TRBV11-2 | CASSFVAHEQFF | TGTGCCAGCAGCTTCGTAGCCCATGAGCAGTTCTTC
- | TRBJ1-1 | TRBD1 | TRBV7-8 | CASSLLLDRGQMNTEAFF | TGTGCCAGCAGCCTCCTACTAGACAGGGGGCAAATGAACACTGAAGCTTTCTTT
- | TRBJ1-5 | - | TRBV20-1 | CSASHRGGLNQPQHF | TGCAGTGCTAGCCATAGGGGAGGACTTAATCAGCCCCAGCATTTT
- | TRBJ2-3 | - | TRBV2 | CATELNKTASNTQYF | TGTGCCACCGAACTAAATAAGACAGCCTCCAATACGCAGTATTTT
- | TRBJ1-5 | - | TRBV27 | CASSLWGQGNQPQHF | TGTGCCAGCAGTTTATGGGGGCAAGGCAATCAGCCCCAGCATTTT
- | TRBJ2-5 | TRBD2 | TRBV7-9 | CASSTPSGGETQYF | TGTGCCAGCAGCACCCCTAGCGGGGGAGAGACCCAGTACTTC
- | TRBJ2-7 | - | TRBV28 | CASSLYSRDNEQYF | TGTGCCAGCAGTCTTTATTCGAGAGACAACGAGCAGTACTTC
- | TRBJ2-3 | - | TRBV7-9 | CASTGLASDTQYF | TGTGCCAGCACAGGGCTAGCGTCTGATACGCAGTATTTT
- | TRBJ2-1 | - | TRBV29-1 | CSVEDPSYNEQFF | TGCAGCGTTGAAGATCCCAGTTACAATGAGCAGTTCTTC
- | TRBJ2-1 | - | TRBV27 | CASRIEGDEQFF | TGTGCCAGCAGGATTGAGGGCGATGAGCAGTTCTTC
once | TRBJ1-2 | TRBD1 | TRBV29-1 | CSVVGTGNLWDYGYTF | TGCAGCGTTGTCGGGACAGGGAATCTCTGGGACTATGGCTACACCTTC
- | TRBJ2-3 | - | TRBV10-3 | CAIRPTDPERYTQYF | TGTGCCATCAGACCAACGGACCCGGAACGGTATACGCAGTATTTT
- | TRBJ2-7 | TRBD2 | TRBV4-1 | CASSQGSSGAYEQYF | TGCGCCAGCAGCCAAGGGAGTAGCGGGGCCTACGAGCAGTACTTC
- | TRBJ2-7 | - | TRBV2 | CASSGGQNYEQYF | TGTGCCAGCAGTGGGGGACAAAACTACGAGCAGTACTTC
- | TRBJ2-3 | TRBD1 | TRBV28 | CASSPPGQGGADTQYF | TGTGCCAGCAGCCCACCGGGACAGGGCGGCGCGGATACGCAGTATTTT
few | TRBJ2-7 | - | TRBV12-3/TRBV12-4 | CASSFPGDEQYF | TGTGCCAGCAGTTTCCCGGGAGACGAGCAGTACTTC
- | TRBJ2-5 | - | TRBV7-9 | CASSTPNQETQYF | TGTGCCAGCAGTACCCCTAACCAAGAGACCCAGTACTTC
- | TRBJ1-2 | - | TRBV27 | CASSSAGNPLYGYTF | TGTGCCAGCAGTTCAGCCGGGAACCCTCTATATGGCTACACCTTC